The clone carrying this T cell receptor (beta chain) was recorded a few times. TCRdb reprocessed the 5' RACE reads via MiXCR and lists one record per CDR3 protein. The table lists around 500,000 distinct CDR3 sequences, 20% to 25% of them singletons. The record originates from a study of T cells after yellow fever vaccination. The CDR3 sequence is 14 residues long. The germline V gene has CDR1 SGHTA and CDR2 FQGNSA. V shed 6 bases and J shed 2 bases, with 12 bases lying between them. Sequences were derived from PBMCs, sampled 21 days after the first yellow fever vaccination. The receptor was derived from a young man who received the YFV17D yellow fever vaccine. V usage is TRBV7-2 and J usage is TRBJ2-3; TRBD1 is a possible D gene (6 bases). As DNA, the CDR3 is TGTGCCAGCAGTCCACAGGGCTCCACAGATACGCAGTATTTT. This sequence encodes CASSPQGSTDTQYF.